The rows below give T cell receptor beta chains drawn from one sample of a study of control samples from healthy donors and cancer patients. The repertoire was sequenced with immunoSEQ multiplex PCR; TCRdb's copy has only in-frame clones and lacks some. The table records 170,000 or so clones, approximately 96% of them present only once. Sequencing was performed on blood. These receptors came from a woman aged 40 to 55 in good health. The CDR3 runs from the conserved cysteine through the conserved F or W. D genes are given only for firm matches. For some rows the clone size is stated as once, few or many, or as a class when expanded; others skip it.

len	abundance	v_gene	j_gene	d_gene	CDR3aa	CDR3nt
15	.	TRBV3-1/TRBV3-2	TRBJ2-3	TRBD2	CASSQGLPFSDTQYF	TGTGCCAGCAGCCAGGGACTACCCTTCTCAGATACGCAGTATTTT
13	.	TRBV12-3/TRBV12-4	TRBJ1-1	.	CASSLSEGAEAFF	TGTGCCAGCAGTTTAAGCGAGGGGGCTGAAGCTTTCTTT
13	.	TRBV5-1	TRBJ1-3	TRBD1	CASSGTGGNTIYF	TGCGCCAGCAGCGGGACAGGGGGAAACACCATATATTTT
11	.	TRBV28	TRBJ2-1	.	CASSLNNEQFF	TGTGCCAGCAGTTTGAACAATGAGCAGTTCTTC
14	.	TRBV4-3	TRBJ2-2	.	CASSQVDEGGELFF	TGCGCCAGCAGCCAAGTCGACGAAGGCGGGGAGCTGTTTTTT
13	.	TRBV5-1	TRBJ1-1	TRBD1	CASSVQGVTEAFF	TGCGCCAGCAGCGTCCAGGGGGTCACTGAAGCTTTCTTT
13	.	TRBV2	TRBJ1-1	.	CAGLLQVNTEAFF	TGTGCCGGACTACTACAGGTGAACACTGAAGCTTTCTTT
16	.	TRBV5-4	TRBJ2-3	.	CASSLIRQGGPDTQYF	TGTGCCAGCAGCTTGATACGGCAGGGGGGTCCAGATACGCAGTATTTT
16	few	TRBV13	TRBJ2-6	TRBD2	CASRPSGFSGANVLTF	TGTGCCAGCAGGCCTAGCGGTTTCTCTGGGGCCAACGTCCTGACTTTC
13	.	TRBV14	TRBJ1-2	.	CASSHSVRYGYTF	TGTGCCAGCAGCCACAGCGTTCGGTATGGCTACACCTTC
12	.	TRBV30	TRBJ1-1	.	CAWVSGSDEAFF	TGTGCCTGGGTTTCCGGGTCCGATGAAGCTTTCTTT
14	.	TRBV19	TRBJ2-7	TRBD1	CASLDGTGGLEQYF	TGTGCCAGTCTCGACGGGACAGGGGGACTCGAGCAGTACTTC
14	.	TRBV9	TRBJ1-1	TRBD1	CASSARGQFTEAFF	TGTGCCAGCAGCGCCAGGGGGCAATTCACTGAAGCTTTCTTT
14	.	TRBV24-1	TRBJ1-2	.	CATSEAGTRDGYTF	TGTGCCACCAGTGAGGCAGGGACGCGGGATGGCTACACCTTC
13	.	TRBV12-3/TRBV12-4	TRBJ2-3	.	CASSLILTDTQYF	TGTGCCAGCAGTTTAATCCTCACAGATACGCAGTATTTT
11	.	TRBV24-1	TRBJ2-1	TRBD2	CATSTGGEQFF	TGTGCCACCAGTACGGGAGGTGAGCAGTTCTTC
12	few	TRBV10-3	TRBJ1-6	.	CAISEGQSTLHF	TGTGCCATCAGTGAGGGACAGTCGACCCTCCACTTT
16	.	TRBV20-1	TRBJ2-3	TRBD2	CSASDLLAGATDTQYF	TGCAGTGCTAGTGACCTACTAGCGGGGGCCACAGATACGCAGTATTTT
15	.	TRBV5-6	TRBJ1-5	TRBD1	CASSLAQGGWQPQHF	TGTGCCAGCAGCTTGGCCCAGGGGGGGTGGCAGCCCCAGCATTTT
15	.	TRBV5-1	TRBJ1-5	.	CASSLVGGEGQPQHF	TGCGCCAGCAGCTTGGTCGGCGGGGAGGGACAGCCCCAGCATTTT
13	.	TRBV5-6	TRBJ1-2	.	CASSPPGGYGYTF	TGTGCCAGCTCCCCCCCGGGCGGCTATGGCTACACCTTC
11	.	TRBV12-3/TRBV12-4	TRBJ2-1	.	CASSLLAEQFF	TGTGCCAGCAGTTTACTAGCTGAGCAGTTCTTC
13	.	TRBV5-5	TRBJ1-6	.	CASSFRSGVGLHF	TGTGCCAGCAGCTTTCGGAGTGGGGTGGGCCTCCACTTT
16	.	TRBV6-1	TRBJ2-3	.	CASSGRSRGRPDTQYF	TGTGCCAGCAGTGGACGATCCAGGGGTCGGCCAGATACGCAGTATTTT
18	.	TRBV5-4	TRBJ2-6	TRBD2	CASSLSGGGFSGANVLTF	TGTGCCAGCAGCTTGTCGGGCGGGGGATTCTCTGGGGCCAACGTCCTGACTTTC
18	.	TRBV4-2	TRBJ2-7	TRBD2	CASSQEKGRLAGDYEQYF	TGTGCCAGCAGCCAGGAAAAAGGAAGGCTAGCGGGGGACTACGAGCAGTACTTC
14	.	TRBV6-5	TRBJ1-1	.	CASTSRRWGPEAFF	TGTGCCAGCACCTCGCGGCGGTGGGGTCCTGAAGCTTTCTTT
14	.	TRBV5-1	TRBJ1-1	.	CASSLVDLNTEAFF	TGCGCCAGCAGCTTGGTTGACTTAAACACTGAAGCTTTCTTT
13	.	TRBV9	TRBJ2-7	.	CASSVEGIYEQYF	TGTGCCAGCAGCGTAGAGGGTATCTACGAGCAGTACTTC
15	.	TRBV2	TRBJ2-2	TRBD1	CASKIDRGRGGELFF	TGTGCCAGCAAGATTGACAGGGGACGGGGCGGGGAGCTGTTTTTT
15	.	TRBV9	TRBJ1-1	TRBD1	CASSVNRGMNTEAFF	TGTGCCAGCAGCGTAAACAGGGGAATGAACACTGAAGCTTTCTTT
13	.	TRBV9	TRBJ1-5	.	CASSAGDTQPQHF	TGTGCCAGCAGCGCGGGGGATACTCAGCCCCAGCATTTT
16	.	TRBV3-1/TRBV3-2	TRBJ1-3	TRBD1	CASSRQGALSGNTIYF	TGTGCCAGCAGCCGACAGGGCGCCCTCTCTGGAAACACCATATATTTT
16	.	TRBV2	TRBJ1-1	.	CASTRPGGGLNTEAFF	TGTGCCAGCACCAGACCGGGTGGAGGCCTGAACACTGAAGCTTTCTTT
15	.	TRBV6-5	TRBJ2-1	.	CASRPSRNSYNEQFF	TGTGCCAGCAGGCCATCCAGGAACTCCTACAATGAGCAGTTCTTC
15	once	TRBV27	TRBJ1-5	TRBD1	CASSPRDRSNQPQHF	TGTGCCAGCAGTCCCCGGGACAGGAGCAATCAGCCCCAGCATTTT
14	.	TRBV7-9	TRBJ2-1	TRBD2	CASSETSGSFEQFF	TGTGCCAGCAGCGAAACTAGCGGGAGTTTCGAGCAGTTCTTC
15	.	TRBV4-2	TRBJ2-4	.	CASSQEFRPNFDQYF	TGTGCCAGCAGCCAAGAATTCCGTCCAAACTTCGACCAGTACTTC
13	once	TRBV12-3/TRBV12-4	TRBJ1-2	.	CASNPGRGHGYTF	TGTGCCAGCAACCCGGGACGGGGGCATGGCTACACCTTC
18	once	TRBV21-1	TRBJ1-5	.	CANRTEGGAGDSNQPQHF	TGTGCCAACAGGACGGAGGGGGGAGCAGGGGATAGCAATCAGCCCCAGCATTTT
14	.	TRBV10-2	TRBJ2-3	.	CASSPGVGVGGQYF	TGCGCCAGCAGTCCCGGGGTCGGCGTCGGGGGGCAGTATTTT
15	.	TRBV6-4	TRBJ1-2	.	CASSDTYTDRIGYTF	TGTGCCAGCAGTGACACCTACACCGACAGGATCGGCTACACCTTC
18	.	TRBV25-1	TRBJ1-4	TRBD1	CASSEYTGGGGLIEKLFF	TGTGCCAGCAGTGAATACACAGGGGGCGGGGGGTTGATCGAAAAACTGTTTTTT
14	.	TRBV19	TRBJ1-1	.	CATTIGQMNTEAFF	TGTGCCACCACAATCGGACAGATGAACACTGAAGCTTTCTTT
14	.	TRBV4-1	TRBJ1-1	.	CASSLGEGYTEAFF	TGCGCCAGCAGCCTGGGGGAGGGGTACACTGAAGCTTTCTTT
14	.	TRBV19	TRBJ1-5	TRBD1	CASSRTGGNQPQHF	TGTGCCAGTAGTAGGACAGGGGGGAATCAGCCCCAGCATTTT
14	.	TRBV4-3	TRBJ1-6	.	CASSPGGGDSPLHF	TGCGCCAGCAGCCCCGGAGGCGGGGATTCACCCCTCCACTTT
13	.	TRBV9	TRBJ2-4	.	CASSVATGNIQYF	TGTGCCAGCAGCGTAGCTACTGGCAACATTCAGTACTTC
15	once	TRBV7-8	TRBJ1-6	TRBD1	CASSSDRGPWSPLHF	TGTGCCAGCAGCTCAGACAGGGGGCCTTGGTCACCCCTCCACTTT
15	.	TRBV5-1	TRBJ2-7	.	CASSFGTGNFKEQYF	TGCGCCAGCAGCTTTGGGACTGGAAACTTTAAGGAGCAGTACTTC
15	.	TRBV19	TRBJ1-4	.	CASTRDRTGNEKLFF	TGTGCCAGTACCCGCGACCGGACCGGTAATGAAAAACTGTTTTTT
13	once	TRBV7-2	TRBJ2-7	.	CASSVTGSYEQYF	TGTGCCAGCAGCGTGACAGGTAGTTACGAGCAGTACTTC
12	.	TRBV4-1	TRBJ2-5	.	CASRGWQETQYF	TGCGCCAGCAGAGGGTGGCAAGAGACCCAGTACTTC
16	.	TRBV5-1	TRBJ1-6	TRBD1	CASSWDRAGIESPLHF	TGCGCCAGCAGCTGGGACAGGGCCGGTATAGAATCACCCCTCCACTTT
14	.	TRBV2	TRBJ1-1	TRBD1	CASRGDRGNTEAFF	TGTGCCAGCAGGGGTGACAGGGGGAACACTGAAGCTTTCTTT
16	.	TRBV25-1	TRBJ2-2	TRBD1	CASTGLTGANTGELFF	TGTGCCAGCACCGGGCTAACAGGGGCGAACACCGGGGAGCTGTTTTTT
16	.	TRBV5-4	TRBJ2-7	TRBD2	CASSLAGGGPTYEQYF	TGTGCCAGCAGTCTAGCGGGGGGCGGCCCTACCTACGAGCAGTACTTC
13	.	TRBV6-5	TRBJ1-2	TRBD1	CASSSRQGAGYTF	TGTGCCAGCAGTAGTAGACAGGGGGCTGGCTACACCTTC
13	.	TRBV4-3	TRBJ1-5	.	CASSQARDQPQHF	TGCGCCAGCAGCCAAGCCAGGGATCAGCCCCAGCATTTT
14	.	TRBV15	TRBJ1-5	.	CATSEIQGGQPQHF	TGTGCCACCAGCGAAATCCAGGGCGGTCAGCCCCAGCATTTT